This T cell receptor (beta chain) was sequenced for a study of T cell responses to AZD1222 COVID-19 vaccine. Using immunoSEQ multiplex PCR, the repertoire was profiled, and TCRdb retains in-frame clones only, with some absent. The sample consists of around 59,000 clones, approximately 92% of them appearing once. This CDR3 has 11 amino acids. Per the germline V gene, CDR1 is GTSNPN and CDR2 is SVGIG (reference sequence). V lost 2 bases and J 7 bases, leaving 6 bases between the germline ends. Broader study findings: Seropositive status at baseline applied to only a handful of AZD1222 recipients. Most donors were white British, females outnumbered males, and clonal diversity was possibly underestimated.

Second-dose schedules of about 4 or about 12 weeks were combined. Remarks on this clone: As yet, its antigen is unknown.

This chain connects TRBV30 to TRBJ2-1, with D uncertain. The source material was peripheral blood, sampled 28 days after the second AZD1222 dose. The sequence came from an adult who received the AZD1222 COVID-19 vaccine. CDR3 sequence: CAWSLRNEQFF. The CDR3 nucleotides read TGTGCCTGGAGTTTACGGAATGAGCAGTTCTTC. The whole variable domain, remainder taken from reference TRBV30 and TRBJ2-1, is SQTIHQWPATLVQPVGSPLSLECTVEGTSNPNLYWYRQAAGRGLQLLFYSVGIGQISSEVPQNLSASRPQDRQFILSSKKLLLSDSGFYLCAWSLRNEQFFGPGTRLTVL.